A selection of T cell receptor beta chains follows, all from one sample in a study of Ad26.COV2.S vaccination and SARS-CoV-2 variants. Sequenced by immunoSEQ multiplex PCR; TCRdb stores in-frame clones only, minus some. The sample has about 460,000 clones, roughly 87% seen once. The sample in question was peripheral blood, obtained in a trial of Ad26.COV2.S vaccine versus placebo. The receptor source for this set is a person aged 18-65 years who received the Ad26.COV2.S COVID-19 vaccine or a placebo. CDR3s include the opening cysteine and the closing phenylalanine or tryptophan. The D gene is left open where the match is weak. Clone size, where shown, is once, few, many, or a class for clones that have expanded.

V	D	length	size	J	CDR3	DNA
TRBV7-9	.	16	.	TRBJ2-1	CASYQLDQEFYNEQFF	TGTGCCAGTTATCAACTAGACCAAGAATTCTACAATGAGCAGTTCTTC
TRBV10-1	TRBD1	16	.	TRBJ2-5	CASSPGTGGSKETQYF	TGCGCCAGCAGTCCCGGGACAGGGGGGTCCAAAGAGACCCAGTACTTC
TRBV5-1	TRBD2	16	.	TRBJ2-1	CASSAGTSGRDNEQFF	TGCGCCAGCAGCGCCGGGACTAGCGGGAGGGACAATGAGCAGTTCTTC
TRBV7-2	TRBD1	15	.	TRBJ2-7	CASSPTGGAFYEQYF	TGTGCCAGCAGCCCCACAGGGGGCGCGTTCTACGAGCAGTACTTC
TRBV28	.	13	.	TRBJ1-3	CASASGTGNTIYF	TGTGCCAGCGCCTCCGGGACTGGAAACACCATATATTTT
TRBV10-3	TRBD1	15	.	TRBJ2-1	CAISVRGPYPNEQFF	TGTGCCATCAGTGTCAGGGGGCCATATCCCAATGAGCAGTTCTTC
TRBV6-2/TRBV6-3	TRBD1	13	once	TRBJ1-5	CASSYRGLQPQHF	TGTGCCAGCAGTTACAGGGGGCTTCAGCCCCAGCATTTT
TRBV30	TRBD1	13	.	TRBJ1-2	CAWSIGTGVGYTF	TGTGCCTGGAGTATTGGGACAGGGGTTGGCTACACCTTC
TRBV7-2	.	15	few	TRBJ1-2	CASSALSGTNDGYTF	TGTGCCAGCAGCGCGCTTTCCGGGACGAATGATGGCTACACCTTC
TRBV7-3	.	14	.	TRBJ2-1	CASSPAPGYNEQFF	TGTGCCAGCAGCCCCGCGCCGGGCTACAATGAGCAGTTCTTC
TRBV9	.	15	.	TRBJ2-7	CASSPWRGGPYEQYF	TGTGCCAGCAGCCCTTGGAGGGGGGGACCCTACGAGCAGTACTTC
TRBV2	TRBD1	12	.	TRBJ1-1	CAGRDRNTEAFF	TGTGCCGGGAGGGACAGAAACACTGAAGCTTTCTTT
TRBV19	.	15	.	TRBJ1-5	CASSILWGTNQPQHF	TGTGCCAGTAGTATATTGTGGGGTACTAATCAGCCCCAGCATTTT
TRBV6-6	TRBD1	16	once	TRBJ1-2	CASSQGQGTSNYGYTF	TGTGCCAGCAGCCAGGGACAGGGTACTTCTAACTATGGCTACACCTTC
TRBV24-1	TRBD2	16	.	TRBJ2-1	CATSDQTSGINNEQFF	TGTGCCACCAGTGACCAGACTAGCGGAATTAACAATGAGCAGTTCTTC
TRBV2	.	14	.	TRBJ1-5	CASSRGGSNQPQHF	TGTGCCAGCTCTCGTGGCGGTAGCAATCAGCCCCAGCATTTT
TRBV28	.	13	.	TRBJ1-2	CASSLMWVLGYTF	TGTGCCAGCAGTTTAATGTGGGTCCTTGGCTACACCTTC
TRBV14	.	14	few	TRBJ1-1	CASSQGQLDTEAFF	TGTGCCAGCAGCCAAGGACAGTTGGACACTGAAGCTTTCTTT
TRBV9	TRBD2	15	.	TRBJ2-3	CASSVAGGPADTQYF	TGTGCCAGCAGCGTAGCGGGAGGGCCGGCAGATACGCAGTATTTT
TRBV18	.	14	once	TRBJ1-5	CASSPQREGSPQHF	TGTGCCAGCTCACCCCAGAGGGAAGGGTCGCCCCAGCATTTT
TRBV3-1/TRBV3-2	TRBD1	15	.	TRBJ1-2	CASSQDLRAGGSYTF	TGTGCCAGCAGCCAAGATTTGAGAGCAGGGGGCTCCTACACCTTC
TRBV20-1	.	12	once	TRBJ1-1	CSASIPNTEAFF	TGCAGTGCTAGTATCCCGAACACTGAAGCTTTCTTT
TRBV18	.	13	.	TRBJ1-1	CASSRTENTEAFF	TGTGCCAGCTCAAGGACAGAGAACACTGAAGCTTTCTTT
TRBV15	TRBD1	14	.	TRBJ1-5	CATSSSGGNQPQHF	TGTGCCACCAGCAGTTCAGGGGGAAATCAGCCCCAGCATTTT
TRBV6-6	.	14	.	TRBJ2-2	CAGQGGFGTGELFF	TGTGCCGGCCAGGGGGGATTTGGCACCGGGGAGCTGTTTTTT
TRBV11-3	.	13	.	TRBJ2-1	CASSFGQNNEQFF	TGTGCCAGCAGCTTCGGCCAGAACAATGAGCAGTTCTTC
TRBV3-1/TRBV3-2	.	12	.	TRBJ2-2	CASSHLNGELFF	TGTGCCAGCAGCCACCTCAATGGGGAGCTGTTTTTT
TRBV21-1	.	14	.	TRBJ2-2	CASSKDRGTGELFF	TGTGCCAGCAGCAAAGACAGGGGGACCGGGGAGCTGTTTTTT
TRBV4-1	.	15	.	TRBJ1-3	CASSQPTDSGNTIYF	TGCGCCAGCAGCCAACCGACAGACTCTGGAAACACCATATATTTT
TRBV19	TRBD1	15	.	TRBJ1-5	CATSAGTGGNQPQHF	TGTGCCACCTCGGCCGGGACAGGGGGCAATCAGCCCCAGCATTTT
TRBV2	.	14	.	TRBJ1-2	CASSEAVRSYGYTF	TGTGCCAGCAGTGAAGCCGTTCGCAGCTATGGCTACACCTTC
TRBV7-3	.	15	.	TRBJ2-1	CASSLWLASPNEQFF	TGTGCCAGCAGCTTATGGCTAGCTTCCCCCAATGAGCAGTTCTTC
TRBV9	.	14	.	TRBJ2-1	CASSAAGWGNEQFF	TGTGCCAGCAGCGCGGCCGGGTGGGGCAATGAGCAGTTCTTC
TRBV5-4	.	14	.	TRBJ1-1	CASSLGGPIYEAFF	TGTGCCAGCAGCTTGGGTGGACCGATTTATGAAGCTTTCTTT
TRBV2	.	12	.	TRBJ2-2	CASSGSTGELFF	TGTGCCAGCAGTGGCAGCACCGGGGAGCTGTTTTTT
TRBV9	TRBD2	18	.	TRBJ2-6	CASSELAGGGSGANVLTF	TGTGCCAGCAGCGAGCTAGCGGGAGGTGGCTCTGGGGCCAACGTCCTGACTTTC
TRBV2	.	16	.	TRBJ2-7	CASRINRAWTSYEQYF	TGTGCCAGCAGGATAAACCGGGCCTGGACATCCTACGAGCAGTACTTC
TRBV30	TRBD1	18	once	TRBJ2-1	CAWSGTSDRGATYNEQFF	TGTGCCTGGAGTGGGACTTCGGACAGGGGGGCAACCTACAATGAGCAGTTCTTC
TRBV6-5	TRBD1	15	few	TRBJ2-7	CASSYDEQGADEQYF	TGTGCCAGCAGTTACGATGAACAGGGGGCAGATGAGCAGTACTTC
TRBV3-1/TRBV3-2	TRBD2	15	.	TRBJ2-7	CASRRAGGPIYEQYF	TGTGCCAGCAGGCGAGCGGGAGGGCCGATCTACGAGCAGTACTTC
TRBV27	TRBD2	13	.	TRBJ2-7	CASSPGGLYEQYF	TGTGCCAGCAGCCCGGGGGGGCTCTACGAGCAGTACTTC
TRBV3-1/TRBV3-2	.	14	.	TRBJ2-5	CASSQQDRRETQYF	TGTGCCAGCAGCCAGCAGGACCGGAGGGAGACCCAGTACTTC
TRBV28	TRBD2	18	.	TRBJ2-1	CASSSQSGTSGRYNEQFF	TGTGCCAGCAGTTCCCAATCCGGGACTAGCGGGAGATACAATGAGCAGTTCTTC
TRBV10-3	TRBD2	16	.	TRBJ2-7	CAISGSLAGGTYEQYF	TGTGCCATCAGTGGGTCACTAGCGGGAGGGACCTACGAGCAGTACTTC
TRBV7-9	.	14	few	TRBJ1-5	CASSPPSSNQPQHF	TGTGCCAGCAGCCCCCCGAGTAGCAATCAGCCCCAGCATTTT
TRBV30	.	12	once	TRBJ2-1	CAWSSDRFEQFF	TGTGCCTGGAGTTCTGACAGGTTCGAGCAGTTCTTC
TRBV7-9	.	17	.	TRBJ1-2	CASSVKFGGTANYGYTF	TGTGCCAGCAGCGTAAAATTCGGAGGAACCGCTAACTATGGCTACACCTTC
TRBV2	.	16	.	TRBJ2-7	CASSSQGSGAGEEQYF	TGTGCCAGCAGCTCACAGGGTTCCGGGGCAGGGGAGGAGCAGTACTTC
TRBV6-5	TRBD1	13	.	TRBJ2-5	CASGGTGRETQYF	TGTGCCAGCGGGGGGACAGGGAGGGAGACCCAGTACTTC
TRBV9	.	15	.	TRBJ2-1	CASSVVGLANNEQFF	TGTGCCAGCAGCGTAGTCGGTCTAGCAAACAATGAGCAGTTCTTC
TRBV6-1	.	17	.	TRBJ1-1	CASSDLWKYGVNTEAFF	TGTGCCAGCAGTGATTTGTGGAAGTATGGCGTGAACACTGAAGCTTTCTTT
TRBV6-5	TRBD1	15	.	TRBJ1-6	CASSYSRGRDSPLHF	TGTGCCAGCAGTTACTCCAGGGGGCGTGATTCACCCCTCCACTTT